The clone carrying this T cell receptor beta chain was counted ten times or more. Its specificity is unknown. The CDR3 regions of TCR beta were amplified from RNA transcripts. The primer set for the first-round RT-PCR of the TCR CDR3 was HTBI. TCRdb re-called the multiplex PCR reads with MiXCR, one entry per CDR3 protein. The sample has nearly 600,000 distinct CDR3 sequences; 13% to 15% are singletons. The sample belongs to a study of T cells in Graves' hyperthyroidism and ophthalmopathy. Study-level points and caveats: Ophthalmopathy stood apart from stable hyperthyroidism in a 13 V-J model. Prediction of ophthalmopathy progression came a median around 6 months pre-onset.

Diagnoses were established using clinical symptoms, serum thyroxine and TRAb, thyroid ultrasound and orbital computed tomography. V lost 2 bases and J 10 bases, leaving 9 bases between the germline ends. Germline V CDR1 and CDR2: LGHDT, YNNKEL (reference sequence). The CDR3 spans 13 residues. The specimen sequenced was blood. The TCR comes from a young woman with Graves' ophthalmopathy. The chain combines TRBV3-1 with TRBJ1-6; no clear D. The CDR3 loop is CASSQQTGSPLHF. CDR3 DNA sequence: TGTGCCAGCAGCCAACAAACCGGATCACCCCTCCACTTT. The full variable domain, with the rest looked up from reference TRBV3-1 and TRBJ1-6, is DTAVSQTPKYLVTQMGNDKSIKCEQNLGHDTMYWYKQDSKKFLKIMFSYNNKELIINETVPNRFSPKSPDKAHLNLHINSLELGDSAVYFCASSQQTGSPLHFGNGTRLTVT.